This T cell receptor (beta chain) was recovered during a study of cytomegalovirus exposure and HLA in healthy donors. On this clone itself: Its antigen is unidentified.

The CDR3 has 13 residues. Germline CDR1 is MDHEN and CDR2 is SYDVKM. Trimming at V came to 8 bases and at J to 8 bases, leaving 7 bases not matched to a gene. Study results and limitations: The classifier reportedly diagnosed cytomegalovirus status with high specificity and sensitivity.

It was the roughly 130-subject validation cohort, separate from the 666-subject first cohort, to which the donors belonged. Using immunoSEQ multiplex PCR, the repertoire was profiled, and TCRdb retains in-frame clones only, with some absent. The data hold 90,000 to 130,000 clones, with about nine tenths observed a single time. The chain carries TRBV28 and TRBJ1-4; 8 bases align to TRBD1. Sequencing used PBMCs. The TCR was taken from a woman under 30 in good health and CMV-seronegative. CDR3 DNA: TGTGCCAGCCTTGGACAGGGCCCCGAAAAACTGTTTTTT. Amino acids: CASLGQGPEKLFF. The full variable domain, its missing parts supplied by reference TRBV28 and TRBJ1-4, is DVKVTQSSRYLVKRTGEKVFLECVQDMDHENMFWYRQDPGLGLRLIYFSYDVKMKEKGDIPEGYSVSREKKERFSLILESASTNQTSMYLCASLGQGPEKLFFGSGTQLSVL.